These 10 T cell receptor beta chains share one sample of origin, sequenced in a study of cytomegalovirus exposure and HLA in healthy donors. Profiled with immunoSEQ multiplex PCR; TCRdb holds only in-frame clones, not every one. Among 130,000 to 150,000 clones listed, about 86% were seen once. Sample: PBMCs. These receptors were obtained from a woman aged 18-29 years in good health and CMV-seropositive.

The rearrangement links TRBV19 to TRBJ2-2, with D unresolved. V was clipped by 7 bases and J by 1 base, with 13 bases between them. CDR1 is LNHDA, CDR2 SQIVND, per germline (reference sequence). This CDR3 contains 15 residues. The chain's CDR3 is CASNNRLKNTGELFF. The CDR3 region has the DNA TGTGCCAGTAATAATAGACTCAAGAACACCGGGGAGCTGTTTTTT.

The J gene is TRBJ2-2, the V gene TRBV5-1; a possible D gene is TRBD1 (5 bases). This CDR3 is built from 16 residues. The V gene lost 2 bases and the J gene lost 1 base, with 12 bases spanning the gap. The germline gives CDR1 SGHRS, CDR2 YFSETQ. The chain's CDR3 is CASSFQGALNTGELFF. The DNA for the CDR3 is TGCGCCAGCAGCTTTCAAGGGGCGCTGAACACCGGGGAGCTGTTTTTT. The full variable domain, with the rest looked up from reference TRBV5-1 and TRBJ2-2, is KAGVTQTPRYLIKTRGQQVTLSCSPISGHRSVSWYQQTPGQGLQFLFEYFSETQRNKGNFPGRFSGRQFSNSRSEMNVSTLELGDSALYLCASSFQGALNTGELFFGEGSRLTVL.

This chain joins TRBV29-1 and TRBJ2-5; 7 positions agree with TRBD2. This CDR3 has 15 amino acids. The junction had 12 bases not matched to a gene; V was cut back by 5 bases and J by 3 bases. Germline CDR1 SQVTM, CDR2 ANQGSEA. The CDR3 loop is CSVTPKAGSKETQYF. In DNA, the CDR3 is TGCAGCGTTACCCCTAAAGCGGGGTCGAAAGAGACCCAGTACTTC.

The chain joins TRBV11-1 to TRBJ2-1, with D possibly matching TRBD2 (6 bases). V was cut by 0 bases and J by 7 bases, with 16 bases left in between. Germline CDR1 is SGHAT and CDR2 is FQDESV (reference sequence). CDR3 size: 16 residues. In DNA form, the CDR3 reads TGTGCCAGCAGCTTAGCTACTCGGAGGGAGTGGAATGAGCAGTTCTTC. Protein: CASSLATRREWNEQFF.

This clone came up once. Here the CDR3 DNA reads TGTGCCAGCAGTTTAGTCGGGATACACGAGCAGTACTTC. Translation gives CASSLVGIHEQYF. The chain recombines TRBV28 with TRBJ2-7; D possibly corresponds to TRBD2 (5 bases). Trimming stripped 2 bases from V and 5 bases from J, with 10 bases between. The CDR3 has 13 amino acids. Per the germline V gene, CDR1 is MDHEN and CDR2 is SYDVKM.

The chain has TRBV28 and TRBJ2-7; D gene ambiguous. The germline CDR1 and CDR2 sequences are MDHEN and SYDVKM. Between the trimmed V and J ends, which lost 2 bases and 0 bases, there was a span of 17 bases. The CDR3 runs 17 residues. The CDR3 protein is CASSLKVGTSSSYEQYF. CDR3 DNA sequence: TGTGCCAGCAGTTTAAAGGTGGGCACTTCGAGCTCCTACGAGCAGTACTTC.

This chain connects TRBV4-3 to TRBJ1-4, with 8 positions matching TRBD1. Germline values: CDR1 LGHNA, CDR2 YSLEER. The CDR3 has 15 residues. Germline trimming cut 7 bases from V and 7 bases from J; bases unmatched to any gene: 11. The CDR3 DNA sequence: TGCGCCAGCAAGCCCCATTCACAGGGGGGTGAAAAACTGTTTTTT. It codes for CASKPHSQGGEKLFF.

J is TRBJ2-3 and V is TRBV5-4; the match to TRBD2 covers 11 bases. The CDR3 contains 15 residues. CDR1 and CDR2 from the germline V gene are SGHNT and YYREEE (reference sequence). The CDR3 is CAGGLAGGSTDTQYF. The CDR3 DNA reads as TGTGCGGGAGGGCTAGCGGGGGGTAGCACAGATACGCAGTATTTT. The full variable domain, completed using reference TRBV5-4 and TRBJ2-3, is ETGVTQSPTHLIKTRGQQVTLRCSSQSGHNTVSWYQQALGQGPQFIFQYYREEENGRGNFPPRFSGLQFPNYSSELNVNALELDDSALYLCAGGLAGGSTDTQYFGPGTRLTVL.

The chain joins TRBV7-9 to TRBJ1-1; D gene unclear. The CDR3 has 15 residues. V was clipped by 7 bases and J by 1 base, with 16 bases between them. Germline V gene lookup returns CDR1 SEHNR and CDR2 FQNEAQ (reference sequence). The CDR3 region is CASTRVPTENTEAFF. CDR3 nucleotide sequence: TGTGCCAGCACCCGCGTACCCACAGAGAACACTGAAGCTTTCTTT.

In this sample, this clone turned up once. V is TRBV10-1 and J is TRBJ1-3; tentative D call: TRBD1 (6 bases). The germline gives CDR1 WNHNN, CDR2 SYGVQD (reference sequence). The ends were cut back, 10 bases at V and 2 bases at J, with 12 bases in the middle. The CDR3 has 13 amino acids. CDR3 bases: TGCGCCAACCCCACAGGGACTGGAAACACCATATATTTT. It yields the protein CANPTGTGNTIYF.